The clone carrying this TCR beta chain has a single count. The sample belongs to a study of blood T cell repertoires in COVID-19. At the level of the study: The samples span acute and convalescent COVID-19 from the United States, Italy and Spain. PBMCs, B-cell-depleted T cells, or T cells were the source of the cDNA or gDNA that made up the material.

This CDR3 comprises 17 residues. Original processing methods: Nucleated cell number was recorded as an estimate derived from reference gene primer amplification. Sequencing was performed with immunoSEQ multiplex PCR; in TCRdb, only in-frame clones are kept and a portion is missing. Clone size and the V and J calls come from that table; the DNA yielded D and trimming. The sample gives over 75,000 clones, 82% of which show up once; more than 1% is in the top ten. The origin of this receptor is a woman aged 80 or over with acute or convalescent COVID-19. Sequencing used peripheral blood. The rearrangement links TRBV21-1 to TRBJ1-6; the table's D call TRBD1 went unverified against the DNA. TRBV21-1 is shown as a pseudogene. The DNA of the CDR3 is TGTGCCAGCAGAAGTAATGGGACAGCCCAAGATAATTCACCCCTCCACTTT. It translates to CASRSNGTAQDNSPLHF.